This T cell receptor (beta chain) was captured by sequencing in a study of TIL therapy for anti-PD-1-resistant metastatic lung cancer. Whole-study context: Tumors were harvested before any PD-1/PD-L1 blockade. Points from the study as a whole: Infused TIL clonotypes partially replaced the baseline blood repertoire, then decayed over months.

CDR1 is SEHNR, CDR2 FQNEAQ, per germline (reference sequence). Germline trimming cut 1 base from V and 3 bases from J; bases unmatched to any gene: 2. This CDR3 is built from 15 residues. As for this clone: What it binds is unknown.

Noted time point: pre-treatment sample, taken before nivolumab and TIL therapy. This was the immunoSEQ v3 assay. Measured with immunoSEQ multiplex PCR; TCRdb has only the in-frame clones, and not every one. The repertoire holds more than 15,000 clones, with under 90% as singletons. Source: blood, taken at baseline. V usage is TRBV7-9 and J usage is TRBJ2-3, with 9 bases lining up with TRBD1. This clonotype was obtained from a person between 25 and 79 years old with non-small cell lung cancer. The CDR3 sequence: CASSLVDRGTDTQYF. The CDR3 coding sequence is TGTGCCAGCAGCTTAGTAGACAGGGGGACAGATACGCAGTATTTT.